This T cell receptor (beta chain) was captured in a study of CD8 T cells in ankylosing spondylitis (dated by TCRdb to about 2017). Turning to the overall study: The study profiled T cell receptor beta repertoires in healthy donors and ankylosing spondylitis patients to find disease-linked TCR variants. Peripheral blood was sampled, and synovial fluid was additionally collected from ankylosing spondylitis patients. The full study cohort was made up of about 25 ankylosing spondylitis patients and roughly 100 healthy donors. Summary of the overall study and its limitations: Significant enrichment of the disease-linked clones was reported in matched synovial fluid samples from ankylosing spondylitis patients. The disease-linked clones showed a CD8+ phenotype and occurred at relatively low frequencies in peripheral blood. Some motif variants were previously reported in synovial fluid and blood of reactive arthritis patients, suggesting common disease-initiation mechanisms. A TCR beta motif made up of several highly homologous amino acid variants appeared to be characteristic of blood from ankylosing spondylitis patients.

The instrument was an Illumina HiSeq 2500. TCR beta libraries were prepared by quantitative 5'-RACE with molecular barcodes. Processing in the source paper ran as follows. A new computational method based on a probabilistic model of VDJ rearrangement was used to identify disease-linked TCR variants. The public sequencing data were trimmed at Q25 with fastp and processed into clonotypes with MiXCR by TCRdb, which kept only in-frame beta chains. A single entry per CDR3 protein holds the most common genes and DNA from its merged rows. None of the V and J calls come from the authors' own analysis; TCRdb made them. Across this sample there are 200,000 to 300,000 distinct CDR3 sequences, with 20% to 30% seen only once. Over 0.55% of the sample comes from the top ten. On this clonotype: It lacks a known antigen. No much larger clone exists at a distance of one base, and base qualities are not known.

Sample: blood, either unsorted or a sorted T cell fraction (not recorded which). The sequence derives from a male donor with ankylosing spondylitis or in good health (not recorded which).

The CDR3 reads as follows: CASSLGGLGNNEQFF. The sequenced DNA is TGTGCCAGCAGCCTTGGGGGACTAGGGAACAATGAGCAGTTCTTC. The rearranged segments are TRBV6-1 and TRBJ2-1; 8 of the junction bases match TRBD2. CDR1 and CDR2 were assigned from the germline V gene as MNHNS and SASEGT. V loses 6 bases at its end and J loses 5 bases; junction bases beyond the gene matches: 9. From the cysteine through the phenylalanine, the CDR3 covers 15 amino acids. Only CDR3 DNA is held: 45 bases, read in frame from base 1.